These 25 T cell receptor beta chains came from one sample sequenced in a study of blood T cell repertoires in COVID-19. Assay: immunoSEQ multiplex PCR; the TCRdb copy retains only in-frame clones and omits some. Among roughly 250,000 clones listed, about 80% were seen once. The specimen was PBMCs or T cells enriched from blood (not recorded which). Receptors originate from a middle-aged woman who had been exposed to COVID-19.

This chain joins TRBV6-1 and TRBJ2-3; D is possibly TRBD2 (6 bases). Germline V lookup: CDR1 MNHNS, CDR2 SASEGT. This CDR3 spans 15 amino acids. Trimming pared 0 bases from V and 1 base from J, leaving 8 bases between. The CDR3: CASSEAGGRTDTQYF. In nucleotides, the CDR3 is TGTGCCAGCAGTGAAGCGGGGGGACGCACAGATACGCAGTATTTT.

The gene calls are TRBV5-1 and TRBJ1-1, with 8 bases fitting TRBD1. J was trimmed by 3 bases and V by 6 bases; bases with no gene match: 4. Germline V gene lookup returns CDR1 SGHRS and CDR2 YFSETQ. This CDR3 is built from 13 residues. This CDR3 is CASTPQGDTEAFF. CDR3 in DNA: TGCGCCAGCACCCCACAGGGGGACACTGAAGCTTTCTTT.

The chain is built from TRBV28 and TRBJ1-2; D not certain. Trimming removed 4 bases at V and 7 bases at J, with 10 bases between. The CDR3 covers 12 residues. CDR1 MDHEN and CDR2 SYDVKM come from the germline V gene. The CDR3 reads CASSYSDAGYTF. DNA for the CDR3: TGTGCCAGCAGTTACAGTGACGCTGGCTACACCTTC.

The chain has TRBV6-1 and TRBJ2-5, with TRBD2 matching 10 bases. The CDR3 length is 17 residues. CDR1 and CDR2 from the germline V gene are MNHNS and SASEGT. V trimming: 0 bases; J trimming: 2 bases; junction bases outside the gene matches: 6. CDR3 in DNA: TGTGCCAGCAGTGAAGCGGGACTAGCGTACCCACAAGAGACCCAGTACTTC. Translated: CASSEAGLAYPQETQYF.

This chain uses TRBV21-1 with TRBJ2-1; the table's D call of TRBD1 was not tested on the DNA. TRBV21-1 is a pseudogene. This CDR3 has 15 amino acids. The CDR3 protein is CASPYRDRVYNEQFF. CDR3 DNA: TGTGCCAGCCCCTACCGGGACAGGGTCTACAATGAGCAGTTCTTC.

V usage is TRBV7-3 and J usage is TRBJ2-5; D is uncertain. The CDR3 is made up of 13 amino acids. Looked up from germline, CDR1 is SGHTA and CDR2 is FQGTGA. V lost 5 bases and J 7 bases, leaving 14 bases between the germline ends. Here the CDR3 reads CASSPSGTGTQYF. DNA for the CDR3: TGTGCCAGCAGCCCCAGTGGCACGGGGACCCAGTACTTC.

The chain combines TRBV12-5 with TRBJ2-5, with D possibly matching TRBD1 (6 bases). Between the trimmed V and J ends, which lost 7 bases and 5 bases, there was a span of 14 bases. CDR1 and CDR2 (germline): LGHNT, FRNRAP. This CDR3 has 13 amino acids. CDR3: CASVFARGETQYF. In DNA, the CDR3 is TGTGCTAGTGTGTTTGCTAGGGGGGAGACCCAGTACTTC.

The chain couples TRBV9 to TRBJ2-1, with D possibly TRBD2 on 7 matching bases. CDR3 size: 17 residues. V was cut by 2 bases and J by 4 bases, with 19 bases left in between. The germline V gene has CDR1 SGDLS and CDR2 YYNGEE. This CDR3 is CASSVLGGPTTYNEQFF. Written as DNA, the CDR3 is TGTGCCAGCAGCGTCCTCGGGGGGCCCACAACTTACAATGAGCAGTTCTTC.

This chain joins TRBV29-1 and TRBJ2-7; 9 nucleotides agree with TRBD1. Germline V CDR1 and CDR2: SQVTM, ANQGSEA. The CDR3 totals 14 residues. With V trimmed by 4 bases and J by 5 bases, 9 bases remained unmatched. The CDR3 nucleotides are TGCAGCGTTGTTACAGGGGGCGCATCCCACGAGCAGTACTTC. Encoded protein: CSVVTGGASHEQYF.

This clone was seen only once. V gene TRBV6-2 or TRBV6-3 combines with J gene TRBJ1-4; the D gene is possibly TRBD1 (5 bases). V shed 6 bases and J shed 6 bases, with 14 bases lying between them. The CDR3 length is 14 residues. In germline, CDR1 is MNHEY, CDR2 SVGEGT. CDR3 nucleotides: TGTGCCAGCAGCACGGAGGGAGGGGATGAAAAACTGTTTTTT. The encoded protein is CASSTEGGDEKLFF.

The chain is built from TRBV10-3 and TRBJ2-1; maybe TRBD1 (5 bases). The CDR3 runs 14 residues. Per germline, CDR1 ENHRY and CDR2 SYGVKD. The V end was cut by 2 bases, the J end by 0 bases, with 5 bases between. CDR3 nucleotides: TGTGCCATCAGTGAGGACAGCTCCTACAATGAGCAGTTCTTC. It encodes CAISEDSSYNEQFF.

V usage is TRBV19 and J usage is TRBJ2-6; D might be TRBD1 (5 bases). This CDR3 contains 14 residues. V lost 4 bases to trimming and J lost 1 base, with 5 bases between them. Per germline, CDR1 LNHDA and CDR2 SQIVND (reference sequence). This chain's CDR3 is CASSTGSGANVLTF. The CDR3 DNA reads TGTGCCAGTAGTACAGGGTCTGGGGCCAACGTCCTGACTTTC. Complete variable domain (other parts from reference TRBV19 and TRBJ2-6): DGGITQSPKYLFRKEGQNVTLSCEQNLNHDAMYWYRQDPGQGLRLIYYSQIVNDFQKGDIAEGYSVSREKKESFPLTVTSAQKNPTAFYLCASSTGSGANVLTFGAGSRLTVL.

The chain is built from TRBV5-1 and TRBJ1-5, with a possible D match to TRBD1 (5 bases). The CDR3 extends over 13 amino acids. The V end lost 5 bases, the J end lost 9 bases, and 15 bases lay between the germline ends. Germline V gene data show CDR1 as SGHRS and CDR2 as YFSETQ. CDR3 sequence (DNA): TGCGCCAGCAGGGGTGGAGGGGAGCCGCCCCAGCATTTT. Protein: CASRGGGEPPQHF.

The gene calls are TRBV11-3 and TRBJ2-3, with TRBD2 matching 10 bases. The CDR3 is 19 residues long. Germline CDR1 reads SGHNT; CDR2 reads YENEEA. Losses at the gene ends were 1 base for V and 2 bases for J; bases not matched to a gene: 12. The CDR3, as DNA: TGTGCCAGCAGCTTAGCCCCGCGTTCGGGACTAGCGCCCACAGATACGCAGTATTTT. Residues: CASSLAPRSGLAPTDTQYF.

The rearrangement uses TRBV7-2 and TRBJ1-3; D call uncertain. Deletions cut 1 base from V and 1 base from J, with 5 bases between. Germline lookup yields CDR1 SGHTA and CDR2 FQGNSA. This CDR3 is built from 14 residues. In DNA, the CDR3 is TGTGCCAGCAGCTTAGAGCGGTCTGGAAACACCATATATTTT. Amino acid sequence: CASSLERSGNTIYF.

This clone appeared a single time. For the CDR3, the DNA is TGTGCCAGCTGCAGGGGGTGGTCCTACGAGCAGTACTTC. This codes for CASCRGWSYEQYF. The chain joins TRBV6-6 to TRBJ2-7; 7 bases are a match to TRBD1. This CDR3 is 13 amino acids long. Germline trimming cut 8 bases from V and 1 base from J; bases unmatched to any gene: 5. The V gene's germline CDR1 is MNHNY and CDR2 SVGAGI (reference sequence).

This chain links TRBV6-5 with TRBJ1-1, with 8 positions matching TRBD1. The CDR3 is 14 residues long. Germline loops: CDR1 MNHEY, CDR2 SVGAGI. Germline trimming cut 7 bases from V and 1 base from J; bases unmatched to any gene: 5. The CDR3 nucleotides are TGTGCCAGCAACCAGGGGGCTGGGAACACTGAAGCTTTCTTT. Translating it yields CASNQGAGNTEAFF.

This chain uses TRBV18 with TRBJ1-3; D possibly corresponds to TRBD1 (6 bases). V shed 2 bases and J shed 2 bases, with 13 bases lying between them. The germline V gene encodes CDR1 KGHSH and CDR2 LQKENI. There are 16 residues in the CDR3. CDR3 residues: CASSPSAGAAGNTIYF. The CDR3 coding sequence is TGTGCCAGCTCACCATCGGCGGGGGCAGCTGGAAACACCATATATTTT.

V gene TRBV28 combines with J gene TRBJ1-2; D is ambiguous. Germline CDR1 and CDR2: MDHEN and SYDVKM. V gave up 2 bases and J gave up 4 bases, with 11 bases separating them. This CDR3 is 14 amino acids long. In DNA, the CDR3 is TGTGCCAGCAGTTTAGAAGACGCAGGCTATGGCTACACCTTC. It specifies CASSLEDAGYGYTF.

The chain recombines TRBV4-1 with TRBJ2-1; the match to TRBD2 covers 11 bases. The germline V gene encodes CDR1 MGHRA and CDR2 YSYEKL. V lost 3 bases, J lost 6 bases, and 10 bases stayed unmatched. The CDR3 consists of 17 residues. The CDR3, as DNA: TGCGCCAGCAGCCACCTACCCCTCGGGACTAGCGGCAATGAGCAGTTCTTC. Translation gives CASSHLPLGTSGNEQFF.

The chain is built from TRBV12-3 or TRBV12-4 and TRBJ2-2, with D possibly TRBD1 on 7 matching bases. The CDR3 spans 13 residues. The V end lost 6 bases, the J end lost 5 bases, and 10 bases lay between the germline ends. The CDR3 DNA follows: TGTGCCAGCAGGGGGGGACAGACCGGGGAGCTGTTTTTT. Amino acid sequence: CASRGGQTGELFF.

The J gene is TRBJ1-2, the V gene TRBV5-8; no reliable D call. The CDR3 loop spans 14 amino acids. V dropped 10 bases and J dropped 0 bases, with 16 bases sitting between them. Germline V gene lookup returns CDR1 SGHTS and CDR2 YDEGEE. CDR3 amino acids: CALLREGANYGYTF. The CDR3 nucleotides read TGTGCCCTGCTCCGGGAAGGAGCTAACTATGGCTACACCTTC.

V usage is TRBV10-3 and J usage is TRBJ1-3, with D possibly being TRBD1 (5 bases). The germline gives CDR1 ENHRY, CDR2 SYGVKD. The V gene lost 1 base and the J gene lost 0 bases, with 19 bases spanning the gap. The CDR3 is 19 residues long. CDR3 amino acids: CAISEWGRAFESSGNTIYF. Here the CDR3 DNA reads TGTGCCATCAGTGAGTGGGGCCGGGCATTCGAGAGCTCTGGAAACACCATATATTTT.

This rearrangement joins TRBV7-6 to TRBJ2-3, with 12 bases that match TRBD2. The V and J ends lost 4 bases and 4 bases, in that order; junction bases with no gene match: 6. The CDR3 runs 16 residues. Germline values: CDR1 SGHVS, CDR2 FNYEAQ. The CDR3 protein is CASSSVSSGGADTQYF. Written as DNA, the CDR3 is TGTGCCAGCAGCTCTGTATCTAGCGGGGGGGCAGATACGCAGTATTTT.

This clone was seen once. V and J are TRBV28 and TRBJ2-7, with 7 bases fitting TRBD1. Unmatched junction bases numbered 7, after V lost 2 bases and J lost 3 bases. Germline V gene data show CDR1 as MDHEN and CDR2 as SYDVKM. The CDR3 runs to 15 residues. The CDR3 DNA is TGTGCCAGCAGTTTAAGCTCCGGGACAGTCTACGAGCAGTACTTC. Encoded protein: CASSLSSGTVYEQYF.